A single sample gave rise to the 32 T cell receptor beta chains below, sequenced in a study of shared clonotypes between healthy human individuals. Profiled with immunoSEQ multiplex PCR; TCRdb holds only in-frame clones, not every one. The repertoire holds 2 million to 2.5 million clones, 85% to 95% seen once, with approximately 0.4% in the top ten. Material: naive CD4+ T cells from PBMCs. Subset here: CD45RA+ positively selected. These receptors were obtained from a man younger than 35 in good health. Some clones in this sample may be carry-over from other donors' samples.

Notes on this clone: The sample carries other DNA sequences with the same CDR3. This chain joins TRBV18 and TRBJ2-5; possible D gene TRBD2, 5 bases. Trimming removed 3 bases at V and 1 base at J, with 6 bases between. The CDR3 extends over 13 amino acids. Looked up from germline, CDR1 is KGHSH and CDR2 is LQKENI. Here the CDR3 reads CASSPGAQETQYF. Written as DNA, the CDR3 is TGTGCCAGCTCACCGGGAGCCCAAGAGACCCAGTACTTC.

The chain links TRBV13 to TRBJ2-1; 10 nucleotides line up with TRBD2. Germline V gene lookup returns CDR1 PRHDT and CDR2 FYEKMQ (reference sequence). The junction had 11 bases not matched to a gene; V was cut back by 1 base and J by 5 bases. The CDR3 is made up of 18 amino acids. The CDR3, as DNA: TGTGCCAGCAGCTTAGAAGGGGCTAGCGGGAGTTTAGACAATGAGCAGTTCTTC. It is translated as CASSLEGASGSLDNEQFF.

The chain employs TRBV7-3 and TRBJ1-2, with a weak D call TRBD1 (5 bases). CDR1 SGHTA and CDR2 FQGTGA come from the germline V gene. V lost 4 bases and J lost 7, with 10 bases in between. This CDR3 comprises 12 residues. This CDR3 is CASSSTVVGYTF. CDR3 sequence (DNA): TGTGCCAGCAGCTCGACAGTGGTTGGCTACACCTTC.

V is TRBV6-6 and J is TRBJ2-7; D gene uncertain. Germline assignment: CDR1 MNHNY and CDR2 SVGAGI (reference sequence). CDR3 length: 15 amino acids. V lost 6 bases and J lost 3, with 18 bases in between. CDR3 loop: CASSPLNGPLYEQYF. In nucleotides, the CDR3 is TGTGCCAGCAGCCCCCTCAATGGACCACTCTACGAGCAGTACTTC.

The gene calls are TRBV18 and TRBJ2-3; 8 bases match TRBD1. The CDR3 consists of 15 residues. V lost 6 bases to trimming and J lost 1 base; unmatched junction nucleotides: 6. CDR1 KGHSH and CDR2 LQKENI come from the germline V gene. The CDR3 DNA sequence: TGTGCCAGCTCTCTTCAGGACAGGGGCACAGATACGCAGTATTTT. Its translation: CASSLQDRGTDTQYF.

This chain joins TRBV28 and TRBJ1-1, with D hard to call. The germline V and J ends were trimmed by 5 bases and 11 bases, with 6 bases remaining between them. Germline V gene data show CDR1 as MDHEN and CDR2 as SYDVKM. The CDR3 has 9 amino acids. The CDR3 protein is CASSAPAFF. CDR3 in DNA: TGTGCCAGCAGTGCCCCGGCTTTCTTT.

This chain connects TRBV7-9 to TRBJ2-5; D is tentatively TRBD1 or TRBD2 (5 bases each). Germline CDR1 SEHNR, CDR2 FQNEAQ (reference sequence). The CDR3 has 14 residues. Trimming left V 4 bases short and J 5 bases short, with 14 bases between. The CDR3 spells CASSWGTGGETQYF. CDR3 nucleotide sequence: TGTGCCAGCAGCTGGGGGACGGGCGGGGAGACCCAGTACTTC. The whole variable domain, remainder taken from reference TRBV7-9 and TRBJ2-5, is DTGVSQNPRHKITKRGQNVTFRCDPISEHNRLYWYRQTLGQGPEFLTYFQNEAQLEKSRLLSDRFSAERPKGSFSTLEIQRTEQGDSAMYLCASSWGTGGETQYFGPGTRLLVL.

This clone was recorded once. V usage is TRBV5-5 and J usage is TRBJ1-2; no definite D call. CDR1 SGHKS and CDR2 YYEKEE come from the germline V gene (reference sequence). The V end was cut by 4 bases, the J end by 0 bases, with 16 bases between. The CDR3 spans 16 residues. The CDR3 reads CASSPVGRTANYGYTF. The DNA for the CDR3 is TGTGCCAGCAGCCCTGTGGGGAGGACCGCTAACTATGGCTACACCTTC.

The CDR3 DNA follows: TGTGCCTGGAATCAGGGAGCATTTTGGGAGCAGTACTTC. Amino acid sequence: CAWNQGAFWEQYF. The V call is TRBV30, the J call TRBJ2-7, with D perhaps being TRBD1 or TRBD2 (5 bases each). Trimming left V 4 bases short and J 7 bases short, with 17 bases between. The CDR3 has 13 residues. Germline CDR1 is GTSNPN and CDR2 is SVGIG (reference sequence).

This clone appeared once. V and J are TRBV7-3 and TRBJ2-7; 8 positions agree with TRBD1. J was trimmed by 0 bases and V by 6 bases; bases with no gene match: 7. CDR1 and CDR2 (germline): SGHTA, FQGTGA. The CDR3 length is 15 residues. The CDR3 protein is CASSGDRLSSYEQYF. CDR3 nucleotides: TGTGCCAGCAGTGGGGACAGGTTGAGCTCCTACGAGCAGTACTTC.

This clone was observed once. This chain uses TRBV4-3 with TRBJ2-7; D ambiguous. Trimming pared 0 bases from V and 2 bases from J, leaving 8 bases between. Germline CDR1 reads LGHNA; CDR2 reads YSLEER. The CDR3 contains 14 residues. The CDR3 DNA follows: TGCGCCAGCAGCCAAGAATATCGAACCTACGAGCAGTACTTC. The encoded protein is CASSQEYRTYEQYF.

The chain joins TRBV5-4 to TRBJ2-5; TRBD2 aligns across 7 bases. CDR3 length: 14 amino acids. Germline V CDR1 and CDR2: SGHNT, YYREEE (reference sequence). V shed 2 bases and J 0 bases; nucleotides not matched to a gene: 1. The CDR3 loop is CASSLLAYQETQYF. The CDR3 nucleotides read TGTGCCAGCAGCTTACTAGCGTACCAAGAGACCCAGTACTTC.

J is TRBJ2-7 and V is TRBV19, with TRBD2 identical over 13 bases. The V segment lost 8 bases and the J segment 4 bases; nucleotides outside the gene matches: 5. This CDR3 is 14 amino acids long. CDR1 is LNHDA, CDR2 SQIVND, per germline (reference sequence). The DNA for the CDR3 is TGTGCCAGTTCGACTAGCGGGAGGTTTTACGAGCAGTACTTC. This codes for CASSTSGRFYEQYF.

This clone was observed a single time. The chain carries TRBV18 and TRBJ2-4, with no clear D. Germline V gene data show CDR1 as KGHSH and CDR2 as LQKENI. The V end was cut by 0 bases, the J end by 10 bases, with 10 bases between. The CDR3 is 13 residues long. CDR3 protein: CASSPPDTAIQYF. The CDR3, as DNA: TGTGCCAGCTCACCACCCGACACGGCGATTCAGTACTTC.

A remark on this clone: Distinct nucleotide sequences in the sample also encode this CDR3. The chain links TRBV5-1 to TRBJ2-1, with no clear D. The CDR3 covers 11 residues. The germline gives CDR1 SGHRS, CDR2 YFSETQ. V was shortened by 5 bases and J by 5 bases, with 5 bases between the two germline ends. DNA of the CDR3: TGCGCCAGCAGTCTAAACAATGAGCAGTTCTTC. It yields the protein CASSLNNEQFF. Together with reference TRBV5-1 and TRBJ2-1, the CDR3 gives the full variable domain: KAGVTQTPRYLIKTRGQQVTLSCSPISGHRSVSWYQQTPGQGLQFLFEYFSETQRNKGNFPGRFSGRQFSNSRSEMNVSTLELGDSALYLCASSLNNEQFFGPGTRLTVL.

The chain recombines TRBV5-5 with TRBJ1-1; possible D gene TRBD1, 6 bases. The CDR3 is 17 amino acids. In germline, CDR1 is SGHKS, CDR2 YYEKEE (reference sequence). The V gene lost 0 bases and the J gene lost 0 bases, with 15 bases spanning the gap. The CDR3 sequence is CASSLGLGAPMNTEAFF. In DNA, the CDR3 is TGTGCCAGCAGCTTGGGTTTGGGGGCCCCAATGAACACTGAAGCTTTCTTT.

The genes are TRBV9 and TRBJ1-2; D gene unclear. The V gene lost 2 bases and the J gene lost 2 bases, with 7 bases spanning the gap. CDR1 and CDR2 (germline): SGDLS, YYNGEE. The CDR3 is 13 amino acids. The CDR3 nucleotides read TGTGCCAGCAGCGTGGCGGTGAACTATGGCTACACCTTC. It is translated as CASSVAVNYGYTF.

The genes are TRBV7-2 and TRBJ1-4; no clear D. The CDR3 contains 14 residues. Germline CDR1 SGHTA, CDR2 FQGNSA. V shed 5 bases and J shed 6 bases, with 13 bases lying between them. CDR3 coding DNA: TGTGCCAGCAGCAAGTCTCGGGTGCATGAAAAACTGTTTTTT. It encodes CASSKSRVHEKLFF.

The chain recombines TRBV21-1 with TRBJ1-5. TRBV21-1 is reported as a pseudogene. CDR3 length: 11 residues. The CDR3 region is CASSKESLGWF. The CDR3 DNA reads TGTGCCAGCAGCAAAGAGTCACTAGGCTGGTTT.

The chain carries TRBV18 and TRBJ2-7; D is possibly TRBD1 (5 bases). V shed 2 bases and J shed 7 bases, with 15 bases lying between them. Germline V gives CDR1 KGHSH, CDR2 LQKENI. CDR3 length equals 14 residues. CDR3 in DNA: TGTGCCAGCTCACCAACTCCCCAGGGCCAGGAGCAGTACTTC. Protein sequence: CASSPTPQGQEQYF.

V and J are TRBV27 and TRBJ2-3; the match to TRBD2 covers 9 bases. Trimming took 5 bases from V and 1 from J; bases not matched to a gene: 4. The V gene's germline CDR1 is MNHEY and CDR2 SMNVEV (reference sequence). The CDR3 has 15 amino acids. The CDR3 coding sequence is TGTGCCAGCAGTAAGTTAGCGGGGGGCACAGATACGCAGTATTTT. It codes for CASSKLAGGTDTQYF.

The genes are TRBV9 and TRBJ2-5; D not resolved. Germline V CDR1 and CDR2: SGDLS, YYNGEE. The CDR3 extends over 14 amino acids. V lost 0 bases and J 1 base, leaving 7 bases between the germline ends. The CDR3 protein is CASSVGPSQETQYF. For the CDR3, the DNA is TGTGCCAGCAGCGTAGGACCGAGCCAAGAGACCCAGTACTTC.

A single count supports this clone. The genes are TRBV7-6 and TRBJ2-5; weak D call: TRBD2 (5 bases). CDR1 is SGHVS, CDR2 FNYEAQ, per germline. The CDR3 has 13 amino acids. V shed 4 bases and J shed 5 bases, with 11 bases lying between them. The CDR3 sequence: CASSWAGSETQYF. The CDR3 coding sequence is TGTGCCAGCAGCTGGGCGGGTAGTGAGACCCAGTACTTC.

In regard to this clone: Other DNA sequences in this specimen translate into the identical CDR3. V gene TRBV5-1 combines with J gene TRBJ2-7; D remains ambiguous. Germline V gene data show CDR1 as SGHRS and CDR2 as YFSETQ. Trimming stripped 3 bases from V and 0 bases from J, with 4 bases between. The CDR3 consists of 12 residues. CDR3 in amino acids: CASSSGSYEQYF. DNA of the CDR3: TGCGCCAGCAGCTCGGGCTCCTACGAGCAGTACTTC.

V and J are TRBV11-3 and TRBJ2-5; D might be TRBD1 or TRBD2, each matching 6 bases. In germline, CDR1 is SGHNT, CDR2 YENEEA. V lost 5 bases and J 7 bases, leaving 17 bases between the germline ends. This CDR3 contains 14 residues. The CDR3 reads CASSQVGGRGTQYF. For the CDR3, the DNA is TGTGCCAGCAGCCAGGTCGGGGGCCGGGGGACCCAGTACTTC.

The chain combines TRBV7-8 with TRBJ1-2; possibly TRBD1 for D (5 bases). CDR3 length: 13 amino acids. V was cut by 3 bases and J by 6 bases, with 11 bases left in between. Germline CDR1 SGHVS, CDR2 FQNEAQ. CDR3 residues: CASSFSGKDGYTF. The CDR3 nucleotides read TGTGCCAGCAGCTTCTCAGGGAAGGATGGCTACACCTTC.

This clone was seen a single time. V is TRBV7-2 and J is TRBJ1-2; unclear D gene. Germline CDR1 SGHTA, CDR2 FQGNSA. CDR3 length: 14 residues. With 5 bases removed from V and 4 bases from J, the gap between germline ends came to 14 bases. The CDR3 sequence is CASSLSRGGYGYTF. In DNA, the CDR3 is TGTGCCAGCAGCCTAAGCAGAGGAGGCTATGGCTACACCTTC.

The chain has TRBV5-1 and TRBJ2-1; tentatively, D is TRBD1 (6 bases). The CDR3 runs to 15 residues. Trimming removed 1 base at V and 6 bases at J, with 14 bases between. In germline, CDR1 is SGHRS, CDR2 YFSETQ. In DNA, the CDR3 is TGCGCCAGCAGCTTGCCGGGGAAGGGGGTCAATGAGCAGTTCTTC. It translates to CASSLPGKGVNEQFF.

As regards this clone: This sample also contains other DNA sequences that code for the same CDR3. The chain employs TRBV18 and TRBJ2-1; D remains ambiguous. Per the germline V gene, CDR1 is KGHSH and CDR2 is LQKENI. Trimming removed 2 bases at V and 8 bases at J, with 4 bases between. The CDR3 totals 11 residues. DNA for the CDR3: TGTGCCAGCTCACCAAGCGATGAGCAGTTCTTC. Translating it yields CASSPSDEQFF. The whole variable domain, filled in from reference TRBV18 and TRBJ2-1, reads NAGVMQNPRHLVRRRGQEARLRCSPMKGHSHVYWYRQLPEEGLKFMVYLQKENIIDESGMPKERFSAEFPKEGPSILRIQQVVRGDSAAYFCASSPSDEQFFGPGTRLTVL.

This rearrangement joins TRBV5-5 to TRBJ1-3; D gene ambiguous. Germline CDR1 SGHKS, CDR2 YYEKEE (reference sequence). This CDR3 has 14 amino acids. Trimming shortened V by 4 bases and J by 4 bases, and 12 bases separated the two germline ends. CDR3 DNA sequence: TGTGCCAGCAGCCCCGGTCCGGAGGGAAACACCATATATTTT. Its protein product is CASSPGPEGNTIYF. Full variable domain (rest looked up from reference TRBV5-5 and TRBJ1-3): DAGVTQSPTHLIKTRGQQVTLRCSPISGHKSVSWYQQVLGQGPQFIFQYYEKEERGRGNFPDRFSARQFPNYSSELNVNALLLGDSALYLCASSPGPEGNTIYFGEGSWLTVV.

Of note for this clone: The sample has other DNA sequences that encode this CDR3 too. This chain links TRBV29-1 with TRBJ1-1; 9 nucleotides match TRBD1. Germline V gene lookup returns CDR1 SQVTM and CDR2 ANQGSEA. After removal of 6 bases from V and 4 bases from J, the junction contained 6 bases not matched to a gene. This CDR3 region has 13 residues. CDR3 sequence: CSVGDRGGTEAFF. DNA of the CDR3: TGCAGCGTAGGTGACAGGGGGGGCACTGAAGCTTTCTTT.

The chain employs TRBV27 and TRBJ2-2, with TRBD1 matching 10 bases. The CDR3 consists of 19 residues. The junction had 13 bases not matched to a gene; V was cut back by 3 bases and J by 3 bases. The germline CDR1 and CDR2 sequences are MNHEY and SMNVEV (reference sequence). In DNA form, the CDR3 reads TGTGCCAGCAGTTTCAAGGAAGACAGGGGGCAAGGATACACCGGGGAGCTGTTTTTT. It yields the protein CASSFKEDRGQGYTGELFF.